The subject of this entry is one T cell receptor (beta chain). Its target antigen remains unknown. Per-nucleotide qualities are absent, and no much larger clonotype sits a single base away. This sample is part of a study of shared clonotypes between healthy human individuals (dated by TCRdb to 2018 to 2020). Study-wide context: A couple of women and a few men aged 18 to 49 years were included in the cohort. To increase sequencing depth and limit assay-specific biases, different laboratories used diverse techniques to prepare libraries and sequence TCR repertoires. To estimate repertoire size and how much clonotypes are shared between individuals, the study performed deep sequencing of blood TCR repertoires from five healthy adults. For each donor, CD4 naive and CD4 memory were each given three plates, CD8 naive was given two plates, and CD8 memory was given one plate. Each donor's leukapheresis produced roughly between roughly 0.94 and 9.5 billion PBMCs.

Using the deep immunoSEQ assay, TCR CDR3 regions were amplified from genomic DNA by multiplex PCR. Extracted genomic DNA from each cell subset was distributed evenly across all wells of several immunoSEQ 96-well plates, and each plate was treated as a replicate. For sorted subsets, approximately 0.2 ug of genomic DNA, equivalent to 25,000 to 30,000 T cell genomes, went into each replicate PCR. Purified libraries were quantified with a Qubit 3.0 fluorometer, sized on a Bioanalyzer 2100, and re-quantified with the KAPA Library Quantification kit. Every immunoSEQ 96-well plate was sequenced on a separate single-read 150-cycle Illumina NextSeq 550 flow cell. The study's processing was this. Because the immunoSEQ output included only junctional sequences and no quality scores, the filtering could not be the same as the filtering used for full-length reads. To assign V/J genes and CDR3, sequences were annotated using PyIR, a Python wrapper for IgBLAST v1.9, with IMGT germline references. Any read was removed if the V/J assignment was weak (E-value above 1e-6), the CDR3 was missing, or the read contained stop codons, out-of-frame junctions, or ambiguous translated residues. V3J clonotypes were defined as sequences sharing an identical inferred V gene, J gene, and CDR3 amino acid sequence. Percentage overlap between repertoires was computed as shared unique clonotypes divided by the size of the smaller repertoire. Richness of each repertoire was evaluated using RTK rarefaction, the Chao1 estimator, and Recon v2.1 estimates of unobserved clonotypes. For all TCRbeta clonotypes obtained by the gDNA method from a few donors, generation probabilities were computed with OLGA. Sourced from immuneACCESS, this table was stored by TCRdb with only in-frame sequences that have V and J called. A share of the clones is absent; for the studies checked, an unresolved V gene accounts for under half, and the remainder has no known explanation. V, J and clone size were drawn from that table, and D and trimming were deduced from the DNA. The sample data list approximately 840,000 clones, and just over 95% of these were observed just once. The top ten constitute less than 0.25% of the sample.

Overall study results and their limits: Based on pairwise subsampling, the degree of clonotype sharing among donors was expected to be affected by sequencing depth. Rarefaction of sorted-subset datasets indicated incomplete sequencing despite the large sequencing depth. Estimated clonotype richness was generally larger for naive than for memory subsets. Sampling was limited to blood, and TCR repertoires in tissue likely differ from TCR repertoires in blood. Because the study included only a small number of donors, the genetic and exposure-history diversity represented was limited. Across a handful of donors, about 4.5% of naive CD4, approximately 3.5% of naive CD8, approximately 2.5% of memory CD4, and under 0.45% of memory CD8 clonotypes were shared. Clonotypes shared by all four sorted-subset donors showed higher generation probabilities than non-shared clonotypes.

Trimming at the junction amounts to 0 bases on V and 4 bases on J, and the germline ends lie 12 bases apart. Reading the germline V gene gives CDR1 SQVTM and CDR2 ANQGSEA. The CDR3 sequence holds 14 residues, the cysteine and phenylalanine included. The kept DNA is CDR3 alone, 42 bases in frame from the first base. CD8 naive samples consisted of CD45RO-negative cells that were positively selected for CCR7, yielding a CD45RA+CCR7+ population without TemRA cells. The donors were healthy, HIV-negative adults with no recently reported acute infections or vaccinations. Only Caucasian adults living in Nashville, Tennessee, USA were represented among the donors. Blood was collected by leukapheresis, and PBMCs were isolated by Ficoll-Histopaque density gradient centrifugation and then cryopreserved in liquid nitrogen vapor phase. Purity and quantity of every magnetically sorted T cell population were checked by analytical flow cytometry. Genomic DNA was isolated from every sorted fraction and measured by UV absorbance on a Nanodrop 2000c.

The sample consisted of naive CD8+ T cells sorted from blood. The sample's cell subset or site label, decoded: CD45RA+CCR7+. This clonotype was sampled from a young man in good health. The chain couples TRBV29-1 to TRBJ1-1; the best D guess is TRBD1, with 5 bases matching. CDR3 reads: CSVEEAGDRTEAFF. The DNA sequence is given as TGCAGCGTTGAAGAGGCGGGGGATCGCACTGAAGCTTTCTTT. Reference TRBV29-1 and TRBJ1-1 proteins supply the regions before and after the CDR3; the full variable domain is: SAVISQKPSRDICQRGTSLTIQCQVDSQVTMMFWYRQQPGQSLTLIATANQGSEATYESGFVIDKFPISRPNLTFSTLTVSNMSPEDSSIYLCSVEEAGDRTEAFFGQGTRLTVV.